The entry that follows covers one T cell receptor (beta chain) sequence. Its matching antigen is unknown. The CDR3 is 17 residues long. CDR1 is SNHLY and CDR2 is FYNNEI in the germline V gene. J gave up 7 bases and V 4 bases, and 15 bases lay outside the gene matches. This sample stems from a study of PD-L1 blockade in urothelial cancer. The wider study: Atezolizumab therapy began for patients in 2014, dosed at 1,200 mg intravenously every 3 weeks. Blood yielded a median of approximately 150,000 T cells per sample.

TCRdb keeps only in-frame clones here, not all; method: immunoSEQ multiplex PCR. The data contain 35,000 to 55,000 clones, around 80% of them singletons. This sample's time point: peripheral blood 6 weeks after treatment start. Study findings and constraints: Lower than median blood TCR clonality before treatment predicted better survival.

The receptor comes from a man in his fifties or sixties with urothelial cancer. Sequencing used PBMCs, obtained around atezolizumab (anti-PD-L1) treatment. The chain carries TRBV2 and TRBJ2-5; 10 bases are a match to TRBD2. CDR3 bases: TGTGCCAGCAGTGCGCAACTAGCGGGGTCCCCCTCAGGGACCCAGTACTTC. Residues: CASSAQLAGSPSGTQYF.